Presented here are 32 T cell receptor beta chains from one specimen sequenced in a study of regulatory T cells in long-lasting Graves disease listed by TCRdb under 2021. This specimen's time point label, per the study, means: newly diagnosed GD, antithyroid drugs for less than 3 months. RNA was extracted from PBMCs in TRIzol for both TCR sequencing and RNA sequencing. Library creation used multiplex PCR. Sequencing was performed on an Illumina HiSeq 4000. TCR beta libraries were built with iRepertoire HTBI primers and Arm-PCR amplification of CDR3 regions. TCRdb applied fastp at Q25 and MiXCR to the public reads, then kept only in-frame beta chains. Rows are combined by CDR3 protein, so each entry shows the most common genes and DNA. For this sample there are 450,000 to 650,000 distinct CDR3 sequences; about 16% appear just once. The ten largest clones add up to approximately 25% of the sample. These sequences were also reported in another study, on T cells in Graves' hyperthyroidism and ophthalmopathy.

Sequenced material: peripheral blood mononuclear cells (PBMCs), taken at new diagnosis, from a patient treated with antithyroid drugs. The receptors were sampled from a woman aged 35-60 years with Graves disease. Donor details come from another sample of the same person, matched by shared clones.

This clonotype was seen repeatedly, ten times or more. The V and J genes are TRBV6-1 and TRBJ1-2; D gene ambiguous. The CDR3 covers 12 residues. Germline assignment: CDR1 MNHNS and CDR2 SASEGT. V dropped 6 bases and J dropped 5 bases, with 10 bases sitting between them. Here the CDR3 DNA reads TGTGCCAGCAGAGACGGTATTTATGGCTACACCTTC. Its protein is CASRDGIYGYTF.

This clonotype was counted once. This chain links TRBV11-2 with TRBJ1-1; D remains unclear. V lost 5 bases to trimming and J lost 1 base, with 14 bases between them. Per the germline V gene, CDR1 is SGHAT and CDR2 is FQNNGV. This CDR3 has 15 amino acids. This chain's CDR3 is CASSKPSGANTEAFF. CDR3 DNA: TGTGCCAGCAGCAAACCCTCCGGTGCGAACACTGAAGCTTTCTTT.

V and J are TRBV11-2 and TRBJ2-1; the D is unclear. Trimming took off 1 base at V and 5 bases at J, with 12 bases between the two ends. The CDR3 runs 15 residues. Germline V CDR1 and CDR2: SGHAT, FQNNGV. CDR3 in DNA: TGTGCCAGCAGCTTAGTTGGGCTTTTGGACAATGAGCAGTTCTTC. Translating gives CASSLVGLLDNEQFF.

This clonotype was detected many times. CDR3: CASSSDSITYEQYF. The CDR3 DNA reads as TGTGCCAGCAGCTCGGACAGTATTACCTACGAGCAGTACTTC. The J gene is TRBJ2-7, the V gene TRBV7-2; tentative D call: TRBD1 (6 bases). This CDR3 has 14 residues. Trimming cost V 4 bases and J 2 bases, with 12 bases left between them. Per the germline V gene, CDR1 is SGHTA and CDR2 is FQGNSA.

This clonotype was seen repeatedly, ten times or more. The genes are TRBV28 and TRBJ1-3; 7 positions match TRBD1. Looked up from germline, CDR1 is MDHEN and CDR2 is SYDVKM. The trim removed 4 bases at V and 2 bases at J, leaving 5 bases unmatched. The CDR3 contains 15 residues. CDR3 in DNA: TGTGCCAGCAGTTCCCTGGGGACAGCTGGAAACACCATATATTTT. Amino acids: CASSSLGTAGNTIYF.

Ten or more counts support this clonotype. The chain joins TRBV28 to TRBJ2-3; 11 nucleotides line up with TRBD2. The CDR3 runs 16 residues. CDR1 is MDHEN, CDR2 SYDVKM, per germline. J gave up 2 bases and V 3 bases, and 4 bases lay outside the gene matches. The CDR3, as DNA: TGTGCCAGCAGTTTTATAGCGGGGGGGGTCACAGATACGCAGTATTTT. Protein: CASSFIAGGVTDTQYF.

This clonotype was recorded many times. The chain combines TRBV3-1 with TRBJ2-7; D gene unclear. Germline-derived CDR1 and CDR2 are LGHDT and YNNKEL (reference sequence). Trimming removed 0 bases at V and 0 bases at J, with 9 bases between. The CDR3 has 15 residues. CDR3 nucleotide sequence: TGTGCCAGCAGCCAAGACATTCACGGCTCCTACGAGCAGTACTTC. This translates into CASSQDIHGSYEQYF.

The chain recombines TRBV9 with TRBJ2-1; 14 bases are a match to TRBD2. The germline gives CDR1 SGDLS, CDR2 YYNGEE. The trim removed 3 bases at V and 8 bases at J, leaving 7 bases unmatched. CDR3 length: 16 residues. CDR3 in DNA: TGTGCCAGCAGCGCCAGGTCGACTAGCGGGGGGGATGAGCAGTTCTTC. Translating it yields CASSARSTSGGDEQFF.

About this clonotype itself: A read error is likely, as this CDR3 ends without the conserved phenylalanine or tryptophan. This chain links TRBV19 with TRBJ2-7; D is perhaps TRBD1 (5 bases). The CDR3 runs to 16 residues. V was clipped by 1 base and J by 6 bases, with 19 bases between them. Looked up from germline, CDR1 is LNHDA and CDR2 is SQIVND (reference sequence). CDR3 sequence (DNA): TGTGCCAGTAGTATAGGTTTGCGGCAGGGTTTCGGCGAGCAGTACCTC. Translated: CASSIGLRQGFGEQYL.

This clonotype was recorded at least ten times. The CDR3 loop is CASSLTVSGNTIYF. The CDR3 DNA follows: TGCGCCAGCAGCTTGACCGTATCTGGAAACACCATATATTTT. V usage is TRBV5-1 and J usage is TRBJ1-3, with no clear D. This CDR3 comprises 14 residues. The V gene lost 1 base and the J gene lost 1 base, with 6 bases spanning the gap. From germline, CDR1 is SGHRS and CDR2 YFSETQ.

This clonotype was seen a few times. The chain joins TRBV27 to TRBJ2-2; TRBD1 aligns across 11 bases. V shed 5 bases, J shed 4 bases, and the junction held 3 bases outside the gene matches. There are 15 residues in the CDR3. Looked up from germline, CDR1 is MNHEY and CDR2 is SMNVEV (reference sequence). CDR3 DNA sequence: TGTGCCAGCAGTCCCGGGACAGGGGGCACCGGGGAGCTGTTTTTT. Translation: CASSPGTGGTGELFF.

This chain uses TRBV5-5 with TRBJ2-1; 9 bases map to TRBD2. After removal of 2 bases from V and 4 bases from J, the junction contained 10 bases not matched to a gene. Germline CDR1 is SGHKS and CDR2 is YYEKEE (reference sequence). This CDR3 is built from 17 residues. This chain's CDR3 is CASSLLFGGGGYNEQFF. The CDR3 DNA sequence: TGTGCCAGCAGCTTACTTTTTGGCGGGGGGGGTTACAATGAGCAGTTCTTC.

The sample holds many counts of this clonotype. V gene TRBV2 combines with J gene TRBJ1-3; TRBD1 agrees at 9 bases. This CDR3 comprises 16 residues. Trimming at V came to 5 bases and at J to 2 bases, leaving 7 bases not matched to a gene. Germline V gene data show CDR1 as SNHLY and CDR2 as FYNNEI. The CDR3: CASSIGQGITGNTIYF. The CDR3 nucleotides are TGTGCCAGCAGTATCGGACAGGGGATAACTGGAAACACCATATATTTT.

The chain's CDR3 is CASSTSGQFAEQFF. CDR3 DNA: TGTGCCAGCAGCACCTCTGGACAATTTGCTGAGCAGTTCTTC. The gene calls are TRBV7-2 and TRBJ2-1; TRBD1 is a possible D gene (5 bases). Germline assignment: CDR1 SGHTA and CDR2 FQGNSA. Trimming pared 5 bases from V and 9 bases from J, leaving 17 bases between. There are 14 residues in the CDR3.

The table lists this clonotype with many counts. J is TRBJ1-1 and V is TRBV12-3 or TRBV12-4, with D perhaps TRBD1 (5 bases). Trimming left V 3 bases short and J 3 bases short, with 11 bases between. The CDR3 has 14 residues. CDR3 sequence reads: CASSFARADTEAFF. CDR3 nucleotide sequence: TGTGCCAGCAGTTTTGCCAGGGCAGACACTGAAGCTTTCTTT.

The rearrangement uses TRBV7-9 and TRBJ2-2; 10 positions agree with TRBD2. The germline V gene has CDR1 SEHNR and CDR2 FQNEAQ (reference sequence). With V trimmed by 2 bases and J by 3 bases, 6 bases remained unmatched. The CDR3 spans 17 residues. CDR3 sequence (DNA): TGTGCCAGCAGCTTACTCTCACTAGCGGGGTACACCGGGGAGCTGTTTTTT. It translates to CASSLLSLAGYTGELFF.

This clonotype was recorded at least ten times. At one end, the junction sequence differs from germline, possibly due to a read error. This chain links TRBV5-1 with TRBJ2-3; D perhaps matches TRBD2 (5 bases). The CDR3 spans 13 residues. The germline CDR1 and CDR2 sequences are SGHRS and YFSETQ. The CDR3 reads CASSAGLTDTQYF. The CDR3 DNA is TGTGCCAGCAGCGCCGGACTCACAGATACGCAGTATTTT.

This clonotype was found a few times. J is TRBJ2-5 and V is TRBV30, with 7 positions matching TRBD2. The CDR3 totals 15 residues. Trimming cost V 3 bases and J 3 bases; bases outside gene matches: 10. Germline V gene data show CDR1 as GTSNPN and CDR2 as SVGIG (reference sequence). CDR3 region: CAWRSERGGKETQYF. The CDR3 DNA follows: TGTGCCTGGAGATCGGAGCGGGGAGGAAAAGAGACCCAGTACTTC. Complete variable domain (other parts from reference TRBV30 and TRBJ2-5): SQTIHQWPATLVQPVGSPLSLECTVEGTSNPNLYWYRQAAGRGLQLLFYSVGIGQISSEVPQNLSASRPQDRQFILSSKKLLLSDSGFYLCAWRSERGGKETQYFGPGTRLLVL.

The table lists this clonotype with a few counts. The CDR3 reads CATTGLNTEAFF. The DNA for the CDR3 is TGTGCCACGACAGGGTTGAACACTGAAGCTTTCTTT. This sequence joins TRBV10-3 and TRBJ1-1; 7 positions agree with TRBD1. With 10 bases clipped from V and 0 bases from J, the junction kept 2 bases outside the gene matches. This CDR3 is built from 12 residues. CDR1 is ENHRY and CDR2 is SYGVKD in the germline V gene.

This chain joins TRBV5-1 and TRBJ2-2; 15 bases are a match to TRBD2. V was clipped by 4 bases and J by 1 base; unmatched bases: 5. The germline gives CDR1 SGHRS, CDR2 YFSETQ. The CDR3 is 18 amino acids. CDR3 DNA: TGCGCCAGCAGCCCGGGACTAGCGGGGGGCCTGAACACCGGGGAGCTGTTTTTT. Its protein is CASSPGLAGGLNTGELFF.

This clonotype was picked up many times. V and J are TRBV7-2 and TRBJ2-7; D is unclear. The CDR3 has 14 residues. Germline CDR1 reads SGHTA; CDR2 reads FQGNSA. V was clipped by 2 bases and J by 2 bases, with 10 bases between them. The CDR3 loop reads CASSLTGLPYEQYF. The DNA for the CDR3 is TGTGCCAGCAGCTTAACCGGCCTACCCTACGAGCAGTACTTC.

This chain joins TRBV7-9 and TRBJ1-4; 7 nucleotides align to TRBD1. Losses at the gene ends were 5 bases for V and 4 bases for J; bases not matched to a gene: 10. Germline CDR1 reads SEHNR; CDR2 reads FQNEAQ (reference sequence). This CDR3 has 16 amino acids. CDR3 nucleotide sequence: TGTGCCAGCAGCCCGGGACAGCCGATTCTTAATGAAAAACTGTTTTTT. Translation gives CASSPGQPILNEKLFF.

This clonotype was picked up many times. The rearrangement joins TRBV28 to TRBJ2-1; TRBD2 matches 14 bases. The CDR3 consists of 16 residues. Germline loops: CDR1 MDHEN, CDR2 SYDVKM. J was trimmed by 5 bases and V by 4 bases; bases with no gene match: 4. The CDR3 is CASSSVGLAGDNEQFF. As DNA, the CDR3 is TGTGCCAGCAGTTCGGTGGGACTAGCGGGGGACAATGAGCAGTTCTTC. Using reference TRBV28 and TRBJ2-1 for the parts outside the CDR3, the full variable domain is DVKVTQSSRYLVKRTGEKVFLECVQDMDHENMFWYRQDPGLGLRLIYFSYDVKMKEKGDIPEGYSVSREKKERFSLILESASTNQTSMYLCASSSVGLAGDNEQFFGPGTRLTVL.

Comment on this clonotype: The junction and the germline gene differ at one end; a read error may be behind it. The rearrangement joins TRBV3-1 to TRBJ2-5; D possibly uses TRBD1 or TRBD2 (6 bases each). The CDR3 is 12 amino acids. Germline CDR1 reads LGHDT; CDR2 reads YNNKEL (reference sequence). The CDR3 DNA follows: TGTGCCACCAGCAGAGATCACGGGGGCGAGTACTTC. This codes for CATSRDHGGEYF.

This clonotype has only a few counts. The junction differs from germline at one of its ends, possibly a read error. The J gene is TRBJ2-3, the V gene TRBV11-2; 9 nucleotides line up with TRBD1. Per the germline V gene, CDR1 is SGHAT and CDR2 is FQNNGV. The CDR3 sequence is 15 residues long. For the CDR3, the DNA is TGTGCCAGCAGCCCAACGACAGGGGGACGGAAGACCCGGTACTTC. This sequence encodes CASSPTTGGRKTRYF.

The chain recombines TRBV5-1 with TRBJ1-5; 7 bases line up with TRBD1. The CDR3 extends over 15 amino acids. Germline-derived CDR1 and CDR2 are SGHRS and YFSETQ. Trimming took 4 bases from V and 2 from J; bases not matched to a gene: 6. The chain's CDR3 is CASSPGTERNQPQHF. As DNA, the CDR3 is TGCGCCAGCAGCCCCGGGACAGAACGCAATCAGCCCCAGCATTTT.

This clonotype was detected many times. The chain combines TRBV2 with TRBJ2-2, with TRBD1 matching 7 bases. V shed 7 bases and J 0 bases; nucleotides not matched to a gene: 2. CDR1 is SNHLY and CDR2 is FYNNEI in the germline V gene. CDR3 length: 14 residues. This CDR3 reads CASKGAANTGELFF. The CDR3 DNA reads TGTGCCAGCAAGGGGGCGGCGAACACCGGGGAGCTGTTTTTT.

In this sample, this clonotype turned up a few times. This chain links TRBV3-1 with TRBJ1-6, with D perhaps matching TRBD1 (5 bases). Germline assignment: CDR1 LGHDT and CDR2 YNNKEL (reference sequence). The V gene lost 4 bases and the J gene lost 2 bases, with 6 bases spanning the gap. This CDR3 is built from 14 residues. CDR3 nucleotides: TGTGCCAGCAGCCTACAGGCCTATAATTCACCCCTCCACTTT. This codes for CASSLQAYNSPLHF. Looking up the rest from reference TRBV3-1 and TRBJ1-6 gives the full variable domain: DTAVSQTPKYLVTQMGNDKSIKCEQNLGHDTMYWYKQDSKKFLKIMFSYNNKELIINETVPNRFSPKSPDKAHLNLHINSLELGDSAVYFCASSLQAYNSPLHFGNGTRLTVT.

This clonotype has ten or more counts. This chain links TRBV5-6 with TRBJ2-1, with D possibly TRBD1 on 5 matching bases. V gave up 2 bases and J gave up 5 bases, with 17 bases separating them. CDR1 and CDR2 from the germline V gene are SGHDT and YYEEEE. The CDR3 length is 16 residues. This CDR3 is CASSFVSQAYHNEQFF. CDR3 sequence (DNA): TGTGCCAGCAGCTTCGTATCACAGGCATACCACAATGAGCAGTTCTTC. Full variable domain (remainder filled in from reference TRBV5-6 and TRBJ2-1): DAGVTQSPTHLIKTRGQQVTLRCSPKSGHDTVSWYQQALGQGPQFIFQYYEEEERQRGNFPDRFSGHQFPNYSSELNVNALLLGDSALYLCASSFVSQAYHNEQFFGPGTRLTVL.

About this clonotype itself: A read error may explain this, as a much larger clone is one base away. This chain uses TRBV5-1 with TRBJ2-7; D gene uncertain. Germline V gene sequence: CDR1 SGHRS, CDR2 YFSETQ. Trimming took off 0 bases at V and 4 bases at J, with 11 bases between the two ends. This CDR3 comprises 14 residues. The CDR3 protein is CASSLAVAAYEQYF. CDR3 bases: TGCGCCAGCAGCTTGGCCGTGGCTGCATACGAGCAGTACTTC. The full variable domain, with the rest looked up from reference TRBV5-1 and TRBJ2-7, is KAGVTQTPRYLIKTRGQQVTLSCSPISGHRSVSWYQQTPGQGLQFLFEYFSETQRNKGNFPGRFSGRQFSNSRSEMNVSTLELGDSALYLCASSLAVAAYEQYFGPGTRLTVT.

Comments on this clonotype: This may come from a read error, since a much larger clone is one base off. The chain combines TRBV7-8 with TRBJ2-3, with 9 bases aligning to TRBD2. Germline V CDR1 and CDR2: SGHVS, FQNEAQ. V gave up 4 bases and J gave up 2 bases; unmatched junction bases: 13. CDR3 length: 18 residues. CDR3 nucleotides: TGTGCCAGCAGCTCAAATCCCCTGGCGGGGGGGTTCACAGATACGCAGTATTTT. Its translation is CASSSNPLAGGFTDTQYF.

V is TRBV12-3 or TRBV12-4 and J is TRBJ2-1; the match to TRBD1 covers 8 bases. The junction had 7 bases not matched to a gene; V was cut back by 6 bases and J by 9 bases. This CDR3 is built from 13 residues. CDR3 coding DNA: TGTGCCAGCAGCGACAGGGGCCACATTGAGCAGTTCTTC. This encodes CASSDRGHIEQFF.